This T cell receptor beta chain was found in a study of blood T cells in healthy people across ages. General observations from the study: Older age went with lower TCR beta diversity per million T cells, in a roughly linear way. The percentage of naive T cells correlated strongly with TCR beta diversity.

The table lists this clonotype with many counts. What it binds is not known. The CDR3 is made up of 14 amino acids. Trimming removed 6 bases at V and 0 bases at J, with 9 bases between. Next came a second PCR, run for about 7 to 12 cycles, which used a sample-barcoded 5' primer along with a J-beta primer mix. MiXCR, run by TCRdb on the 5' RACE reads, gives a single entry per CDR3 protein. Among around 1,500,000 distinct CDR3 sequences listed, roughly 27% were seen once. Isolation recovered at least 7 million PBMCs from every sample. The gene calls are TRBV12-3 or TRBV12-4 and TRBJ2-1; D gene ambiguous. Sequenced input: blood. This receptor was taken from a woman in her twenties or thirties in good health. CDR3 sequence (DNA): TGTGCCAGCAGCTTTGGAGTCTCCTACAATGAGCAGTTCTTC. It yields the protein CASSFGVSYNEQFF.